The 15 T cell receptor beta chains below come from one sample, sequenced in a study of blood T cell repertoires in COVID-19. The repertoire was sequenced with immunoSEQ multiplex PCR; TCRdb's copy has only in-frame clones and lacks some. Of roughly 45,000 clones listed, approximately 84% were seen once; the top ten hold about 4.4%. Sequencing used peripheral blood. These receptors were collected from a man aged 45-65 years with active COVID-19.

The chain links TRBV2 to TRBJ1-2; 8 bases are a match to TRBD1. V lost 5 bases, J lost 1 base, and 12 bases stayed unmatched. CDR3 length: 17 residues. Germline V gene data show CDR1 as SNHLY and CDR2 as FYNNEI. The CDR3 here is CASSPRTGISLNYGYTF. As DNA, the CDR3 is TGTGCCAGCAGTCCAAGGACAGGGATAAGCCTTAACTATGGCTACACCTTC.

This clone was detected only a few times. This chain connects TRBV9 to TRBJ1-6, with D unresolved. Germline V lookup: CDR1 SGDLS, CDR2 YYNGEE. The CDR3 consists of 14 residues. V lost 0 bases, J lost 7 bases, and 8 bases lay in between. For the CDR3, the DNA is TGTGCCAGCAGCGTAGGTGGAGCCAATTCACCCCTCCACTTT. Translated, it gives CASSVGGANSPLHF.

In DNA form, the CDR3 reads TGTGCCAGCAGCTCCCAAGGCGGTCTTAGCAATCAGCCCCAGCATTTT. Amino acids: CASSSQGGLSNQPQHF. The rearrangement joins TRBV7-2 to TRBJ1-5; D call uncertain. Germline assignment: CDR1 SGHTA and CDR2 FQGNSA. V gave up 4 bases and J gave up 0 bases, with 13 bases separating them. This CDR3 comprises 16 residues.

A single count supports this clone. V and J are TRBV7-9 and TRBJ2-5; 7 nucleotides align to TRBD2. CDR1 and CDR2 (germline): SEHNR, FQNEAQ (reference sequence). With 2 bases clipped from V and 7 bases from J, the junction kept 16 bases outside the gene matches. This CDR3 has 17 amino acids. CDR3: CASSLNGAGTSDGTQYF. As DNA, the CDR3 is TGTGCCAGCAGCTTAAATGGAGCGGGGACCTCAGATGGGACCCAGTACTTC.

This clone was recorded only once. The CDR3 protein is CAIGGDRDTDTQYF. CDR3 bases: TGTGCCATCGGGGGGGACAGGGACACAGATACGCAGTATTTT. V usage is TRBV10-3 and J usage is TRBJ2-3; 9 nucleotides agree with TRBD1. CDR1 is ENHRY, CDR2 SYGVKD, per germline. Trimming at V came to 8 bases and at J to 2 bases, leaving 5 bases not matched to a gene. The CDR3 runs 14 residues.

V and J are TRBV6-2 or TRBV6-3 and TRBJ1-1; D possibly corresponds to TRBD1 (6 bases). The CDR3 has 14 residues. The V end was cut by 6 bases, the J end by 5 bases, with 16 bases between. Germline V gene lookup returns CDR1 MNHEY and CDR2 SVGEGT. This CDR3 is CASSPRGPRTEAFF. The CDR3 DNA sequence: TGTGCCAGCAGCCCGCGGGGGCCAAGGACTGAAGCTTTCTTT.

This rearrangement joins TRBV3-1 (or the pseudogene TRBV3-2) to TRBJ2-5; 8 nucleotides line up with TRBD1. The V and J ends lost 5 bases and 2 bases, in that order; junction bases with no gene match: 4. CDR1 LGHDT and CDR2 YNNKEL come from the germline V gene (reference sequence). CDR3 length: 14 residues. CDR3 DNA sequence: TGTGCCAGCAGCTCCGGGACAGGACAAGAGACCCAGTACTTC. Its protein is CASSSGTGQETQYF.

This sequence joins TRBV6-4 and TRBJ2-7, with TRBD2 identical over 7 bases. This CDR3 region has 16 residues. V lost 0 bases and J lost 1; bases outside the gene matches: 6. CDR1 and CDR2 from the germline V gene are MRHNA and SNTAGT. CDR3 sequence (DNA): TGTGCCAGCAGTGACTCCGTGGCGGGGGAATCCTACGAGCAGTACTTC. This translates into CASSDSVAGESYEQYF.

V is TRBV28 and J is TRBJ1-5; 11 nucleotides match TRBD1. With 5 bases clipped from V and 7 bases from J, the junction kept 4 bases outside the gene matches. The length of the CDR3 is 14 residues. Germline-derived CDR1 and CDR2 are MDHEN and SYDVKM. CDR3 in DNA: TGTGCCAGCAGTACGGACAGGGGGCAACAGCCCCAGCATTTT. Amino acid sequence: CASSTDRGQQPQHF.

The J gene is TRBJ2-1, the V gene TRBV7-8, with 12 bases lining up with TRBD2. CDR1 and CDR2 from the germline V gene are SGHVS and FQNEAQ. The CDR3 spans 18 residues. The J segment lost 6 bases and the V segment lost 1 base, leaving 10 bases of the junction unmatched. CDR3 sequence: CASSLVPGLAGSGNEQFF. The CDR3 bases are TGTGCCAGCAGCTTAGTGCCGGGACTAGCGGGTTCGGGCAATGAGCAGTTCTTC.

The chain is built from TRBV27 and TRBJ2-7; TRBD1 agrees at 7 bases. J gave up 5 bases and V 5 bases, and 9 bases lay outside the gene matches. In germline, CDR1 is MNHEY, CDR2 SMNVEV (reference sequence). CDR3 length: 14 amino acids. CDR3 sequence: CASSDLDRAHEQYF. The CDR3 DNA reads as TGTGCCAGCAGTGACCTCGACAGGGCGCACGAGCAGTACTTC.

The sample holds one count of this clone. The gene calls are TRBV6-5 and TRBJ2-7; TRBD1 matches at 7 bases. The CDR3 consists of 15 residues. Per germline, CDR1 MNHEY and CDR2 SVGAGI. With 5 bases clipped from V and 2 bases from J, the junction kept 9 bases outside the gene matches. The CDR3 sequence: CASSQFGTVTYEQYF. The CDR3 DNA is TGTGCCAGCAGTCAATTCGGGACAGTAACCTACGAGCAGTACTTC.

This chain links TRBV12-3 or TRBV12-4 with TRBJ1-2; D may be TRBD1 (5 bases). Trimming cost V 6 bases and J 4 bases, with 12 bases left between them. The CDR3 has 13 residues. The CDR3 DNA is TGTGCCAGCAGCAGGGTATCAGGCTATGGCTACACCTTC. Amino acids: CASSRVSGYGYTF.

The sample holds a few counts of this clone. The J gene is TRBJ2-7, the V gene TRBV4-1; 10 bases agree with TRBD2. The germline CDR1 and CDR2 sequences are MGHRA and YSYEKL. Unmatched junction bases numbered 6, after V lost 0 bases and J lost 7 bases. CDR3 length equals 15 residues. CDR3 nucleotide sequence: TGCGCCAGCAGCCAAGACAGCGGGGGGGCCCGTGAGCAGTACTTC. It yields the protein CASSQDSGGAREQYF.

V gene TRBV27 combines with J gene TRBJ2-7; 7 bases map to TRBD2. This CDR3 spans 15 amino acids. V gave up 0 bases and J gave up 3 bases; unmatched junction bases: 5. Germline lookup yields CDR1 MNHEY and CDR2 SMNVEV (reference sequence). CDR3 sequence reads: CASSLSLAVDYEQYF. The DNA for the CDR3 is TGTGCCAGCAGTTTATCGCTAGCGGTTGACTACGAGCAGTACTTC.